Listed here is a single TCR beta chain. Its target antigen remains unknown. Base qualities are missing; no much larger clone stands one base away. This specimen comes from a study of blood T cell repertoires in COVID-19 (TCRdb year 2020). Notes on the research overall: Collaborator samples came from the United States, Italy and Spain and covered acute and convalescent phases of COVID-19. Where HLA class I and class II types were available, the types were taken from metadata supplied by the sample provider, not from assay-based typing. The dataset comprised deeply sampled blood TCRbeta repertoires from subjects exposed to, actively infected with, or recovered from COVID-19. Samples came from the ongoing ImmuneRACE study (first 160 participants) plus 1,254 subjects from 6 global collaborators. The repertoires were released in a freely available public database meant as a resource for research on the immune response to SARS-CoV-2. Sample metadata almost always included a de-identified subject ID, COVID-19 status, age in years and sex. The prospective study material was composed of cDNA or gDNA derived from T cells, B-cell-depleted T cells, or PBMCs.

The immunoSEQ Assay, a bias-controlled multiplex PCR, was used to amplify TCRbeta CDR3 regions from genomic DNA. In the paper's pipeline: Nucleated cell counts per sample were estimated from amplification of reference gene primers within the assay. To quantify the absolute abundance of each unique TCRbeta CDR3 rearrangement, sequence reads were collapsed and filtered. Productive Simpson clonality was computed per sample as the square root of Simpson's diversity index over productive rearrangements. The table was pulled from immuneACCESS by TCRdb, which kept in-frame rearrangements only. Such tables lose some clones; where checked, under half of the loss comes from unresolved V genes, and the rest has no known cause. The V and J calls and clone size come from that table; D and trimming were worked out from the DNA. In this sample the table shows some 430,000 clones, about 90% of which occur a single time. Under 0.7% of the sample belongs to the ten largest clones.

CDR1 and CDR2 are read off the germline V gene as SGHNT and YENEEA. The CDR3, from cysteine to phenylalanine, totals 18 residues. Only the CDR3 DNA stays, 54 bases, in frame from base 1. V is cut by 4 bases and J by 12 bases, and the space between the germline ends is 31 bases. In the prospective study, participants were roughly 18 to 89 years old, resided in approximately 25 geographic areas of the United States, and were enrolled through a virtual design. To assign participants to cohorts, the prospective study relied on clinical history that participants themselves reported in a screening survey and a study questionnaire. ImmuneRACE Cohort 3 recovered participants were defined by two consecutive negative NP/OP PCR tests, healthcare professional clearance, or symptom resolution. Each participant in the prospective study had whole blood, serum and a nasopharyngeal or oropharyngeal swab collected by mobile phlebotomists. Prospective study participants could optionally give additional blood draws and questionnaires over a 2-month period. Blood samples from the prospective study were shipped frozen or at room temperature prior to DNA extraction.

The paper as a whole reports these results and caveats: The quantity of clinical and demographic metadata differed by source and by participant and was supplied without curation.

Material for sequencing was PBMCs or T cells enriched from blood (not recorded which). The chain joins TRBV11-3 to TRBJ2-1; perhaps TRBD2 is the D gene, with 5 bases matching. This TCR came from a man aged 18 to 35 who had recovered from COVID-19. The CDR3 here reads CASSSSTSGFLYEARQFF. Read as DNA, the sequence is TGTGCCAGCAGCTCATCAACGAGCGGTTTTCTATATGAAGCAAGGCAGTTCTTC. With the rest looked up from the reference TRBV11-3 and TRBJ2-1 genes rather than sequenced, the full variable domain is EAGVVQSPRYKIIEKKQPVAFWCNPISGHNTLYWYLQNLGQGPELLIRYENEEAVDDSQLPKDRFSAERLKGVDSTLKIQPAELGDSAVYLCASSSSTSGFLYEARQFFGPGTRLTVL.